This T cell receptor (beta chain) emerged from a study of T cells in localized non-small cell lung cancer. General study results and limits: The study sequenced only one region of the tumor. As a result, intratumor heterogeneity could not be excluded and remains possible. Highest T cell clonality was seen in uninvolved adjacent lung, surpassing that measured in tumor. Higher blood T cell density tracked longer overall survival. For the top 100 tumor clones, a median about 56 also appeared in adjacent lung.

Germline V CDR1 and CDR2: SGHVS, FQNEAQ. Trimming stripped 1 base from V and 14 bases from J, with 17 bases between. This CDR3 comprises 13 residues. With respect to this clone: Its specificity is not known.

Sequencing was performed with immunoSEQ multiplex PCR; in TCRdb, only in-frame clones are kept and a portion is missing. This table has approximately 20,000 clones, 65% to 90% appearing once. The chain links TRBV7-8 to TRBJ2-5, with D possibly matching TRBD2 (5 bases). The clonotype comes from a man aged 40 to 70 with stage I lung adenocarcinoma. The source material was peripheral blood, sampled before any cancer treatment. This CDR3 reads CASSLGPGTRAYF. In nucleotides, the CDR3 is TGTGCCAGCAGCTTAGGTCCGGGTACTAGGGCCTACTTC.